These T cell receptor beta chains were read from a single sample in a study of cytomegalovirus exposure and HLA in healthy donors. Only in-frame clones appear in the TCRdb table, and some are missing; sequencing was by immunoSEQ multiplex PCR. The sample consists of about 140,000 clones, more than 75% of them appearing once. Specimen: PBMCs. Receptors originate from a young man in good health and CMV-seropositive. The CDR3 runs from the conserved cysteine through the conserved F or W. D genes are given only for firm matches.

d_gene	v_gene	j_gene	CDR3aa
-	TRBV7-5	TRBJ2-3	CARSLATTGTLLTDTQYF
TRBD1	TRBV30	TRBJ1-1	CALMPGTGGTEAFF
-	TRBV6-6	TRBJ2-2	CASSPRGIQVGGELFF
TRBD1	TRBV29-1	TRBJ2-5	CSARQGEETQYF
TRBD1	TRBV18	TRBJ1-4	CASSANRQGRAATNEKLFF
TRBD2	TRBV19	TRBJ2-1	CASFPGLVNPRSYNEQFF
TRBD1	TRBV2	TRBJ1-3	CASRGPDRDHSGNTIYF
-	TRBV2	TRBJ1-5	CASAQDSPDNQPQHF
TRBD1	TRBV4-2	TRBJ2-5	CASSQEWTGPTAQYF
-	TRBV4-2	TRBJ2-7	CASSRPEAVSYEQYF
-	TRBV5-1	TRBJ2-2	CASSPRTGTGELFF
TRBD1	TRBV6-5	TRBJ1-5	CASRDRPWQPQHF
-	TRBV19	TRBJ2-3	CASNQGSLITDTQYF
-	TRBV19	TRBJ2-3	CASSIQGGSGGNTDTQYF
-	TRBV29-1	TRBJ2-1	CSAQLGQTFNEQFF
-	TRBV7-3	TRBJ2-1	CASSLSWRNNEQFF
-	TRBV15	TRBJ2-1	CATSRHTSPPYNEQFF
TRBD2	TRBV5-1	TRBJ2-1	CASSLVSGTHNEQFF
TRBD1	TRBV7-8	TRBJ2-7	CASSDIAGQGYEQYF
-	TRBV6-1	TRBJ1-4	CASSEKTGNMANEKLFF
TRBD1	TRBV29-1	TRBJ1-5	CSVAGTGGNQPQHF